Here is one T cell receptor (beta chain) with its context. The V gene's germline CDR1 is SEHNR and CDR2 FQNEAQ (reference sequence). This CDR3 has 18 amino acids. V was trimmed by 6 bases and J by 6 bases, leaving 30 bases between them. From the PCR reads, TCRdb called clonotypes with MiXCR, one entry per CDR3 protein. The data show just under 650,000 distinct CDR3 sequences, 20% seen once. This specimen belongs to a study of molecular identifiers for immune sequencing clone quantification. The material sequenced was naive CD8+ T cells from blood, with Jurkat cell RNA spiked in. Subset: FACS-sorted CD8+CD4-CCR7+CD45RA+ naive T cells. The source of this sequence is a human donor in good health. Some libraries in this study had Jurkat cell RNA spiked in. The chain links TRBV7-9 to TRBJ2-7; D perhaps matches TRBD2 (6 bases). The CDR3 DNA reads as TGTGCCAGCAGTTACGGGAGCCCCCGGGCACCAAAACAGGCCGAGCAGTACTTC. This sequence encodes CASSYGSPRAPKQAEQYF. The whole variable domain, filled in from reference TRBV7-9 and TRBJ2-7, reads DTGVSQNPRHKITKRGQNVTFRCDPISEHNRLYWYRQTLGQGPEFLTYFQNEAQLEKSRLLSDRFSAERPKGSFSTLEIQRTEQGDSAMYLCASSYGSPRAPKQAEQYFGPGTRLTVT.